These 28 T cell receptor beta chains originate from one sample sequenced in a study of CD8 T cells in Susac syndrome (dated by TCRdb to about 2019). The library was generated by the immunoSEQ multiplex PCR assay. RNA was extracted using the RNeasy kit, and roughly 0.5 to 1 microgram was reverse transcribed with random hexamers. TCRdb ran its own pipeline on the public reads, namely fastp trimming at Q25 and MiXCR clone calling, and kept in-frame beta chains. Every entry covers one CDR3 protein and lists the most common genes and DNA from its rows. This sample comprises some 220,000 distinct CDR3 sequences, 95% of them detected only once. In total, the top ten clones hold 0.085% to 0.1% of the sample. The sequenced sample was CD4+ T cells from PBMCs. The receptors were sampled from a human donor with multiple sclerosis.

J is TRBJ1-6 and V is TRBV9; 7 bases line up with TRBD1. V shed 0 bases and J 3 bases; nucleotides not matched to a gene: 6. Germline V gene data show CDR1 as SGDLS and CDR2 as YYNGEE. This CDR3 is 17 amino acids long. The CDR3 loop reads CASSVATGANYNSPLHF. The CDR3 DNA reads as TGTGCCAGCAGCGTAGCTACAGGGGCTAACTATAATTCACCCCTCCACTTT. Full variable domain (outside the CDR3, taken from reference TRBV9 and TRBJ1-6): DSGVTQTPKHLITATGQRVTLRCSPRSGDLSVYWYQQSLDQGLQFLIQYYNGEERAKGNILERFSAQQFPDLHSELNLSSLELGDSALYFCASSVATGANYNSPLHFGNGTRLTVT.

This chain uses TRBV6-5 with TRBJ2-5, with TRBD2 matching over 7 bases. The CDR3 has 13 amino acids. V trimming: 7 bases; J trimming: 5 bases; junction bases outside the gene matches: 7. Germline V gene lookup returns CDR1 MNHEY and CDR2 SVGAGI. Here the CDR3 reads CASKGGPGETQYF. In nucleotides, the CDR3 is TGTGCCAGCAAGGGAGGGCCGGGGGAGACCCAGTACTTC.

The chain is built from TRBV3-1 and TRBJ1-1; D not resolved. The CDR3 covers 14 residues. Trimming left V 1 base short and J 1 base short, with 7 bases between. CDR1 and CDR2 (germline): LGHDT, YNNKEL (reference sequence). CDR3 region: CASSQAQRNTEAFF. The CDR3 DNA follows: TGTGCCAGCAGCCAAGCACAGAGGAACACTGAAGCTTTCTTT.

This sequence joins TRBV20-1 and TRBJ2-1; 8 bases are shared with TRBD2. Looked up from germline, CDR1 is DFQATT and CDR2 is SNEGSKA (reference sequence). The CDR3 length is 15 residues. J gave up 0 bases and V 4 bases, and 5 bases lay outside the gene matches. The chain's CDR3 is CSANLAGSSYNEQFF. CDR3 DNA sequence: TGCAGTGCTAACCTAGCGGGCTCCTCCTACAATGAGCAGTTCTTC.

This sequence joins TRBV27 and TRBJ2-1; D is unresolved. V gave up 0 bases and J gave up 3 bases, with 15 bases separating them. From germline, CDR1 is MNHEY and CDR2 SMNVEV (reference sequence). The CDR3 spans 17 residues. CDR3 amino acids: CASSLSGGVGIYNEQFF. DNA for the CDR3: TGTGCCAGCAGTTTATCCGGCGGAGTGGGGATCTACAATGAGCAGTTCTTC.

The chain carries TRBV29-1 and TRBJ2-2; D gene uncertain. Trimming took off 0 bases at V and 5 bases at J, with 7 bases between the two ends. Germline CDR1 and CDR2: SQVTM and ANQGSEA. The CDR3 covers 13 residues. Written as DNA, the CDR3 is TGCAGCGTTGAAGAGTTGAAGACCGGGGAGCTGTTTTTT. It yields the protein CSVEELKTGELFF.

This chain connects TRBV30 to TRBJ2-3, with D possibly matching TRBD2 (5 bases). Germline CDR1 GTSNPN, CDR2 SVGIG (reference sequence). V shed 0 bases and J shed 2 bases, with 15 bases lying between them. CDR3 length equals 16 residues. The DNA for the CDR3 is TGTGCCTGGAGTGTAGGCGGTCCGGGATACACAGATACGCAGTATTTT. It codes for CAWSVGGPGYTDTQYF.

This sequence joins TRBV9 and TRBJ2-5; possibly TRBD1 for D (6 bases). The CDR3 extends over 15 amino acids. Germline-derived CDR1 and CDR2 are SGDLS and YYNGEE. The V end was cut by 4 bases, the J end by 5 bases, with 18 bases between. The CDR3 DNA follows: TGTGCCAGCAGCAAGCCCCAGGGGCTCTTGGAGACCCAGTACTTC. It encodes CASSKPQGLLETQYF.

In its sample, this clonotype was seen once. The rearrangement joins TRBV30 to TRBJ2-1; 7 nucleotides agree with TRBD1. V lost 6 bases, J lost 15 bases, and 14 bases stayed unmatched. CDR3 length: 12 amino acids. The germline V gene encodes CDR1 GTSNPN and CDR2 SVGIG (reference sequence). CDR3 bases: TGTGCCTGCACAACAGGGGCCCCTCAGGGGTTCTTC. Translation: CACTTGAPQGFF. Together with reference TRBV30 and TRBJ2-1, the CDR3 gives the full variable domain: SQTIHQWPATLVQPVGSPLSLECTVEGTSNPNLYWYRQAAGRGLQLLFYSVGIGQISSEVPQNLSASRPQDRQFILSSKKLLLSDSGFYLCACTTGAPQGFFGPGTRLTVL.

The rearrangement links TRBV20-1 to TRBJ2-1; D uncertain. Trimming removed 3 bases from V and 9 bases from J, with 12 bases in between. CDR3 size: 12 residues. Germline V gene data show CDR1 as DFQATT and CDR2 as SNEGSKA (reference sequence). The CDR3 region is CSARSLPGEQFF. CDR3 in DNA: TGCAGTGCTAGGAGCCTCCCGGGTGAGCAGTTCTTC.

This clonotype was seen just once. The gene calls are TRBV29-1 and TRBJ1-4; D gene ambiguous. Trimming removed 6 bases from V and 8 bases from J, with 19 bases in between. This CDR3 comprises 14 residues. Germline V gene lookup returns CDR1 SQVTM and CDR2 ANQGSEA. The CDR3 is CSVRWTQPDEKLFF. In nucleotides, the CDR3 is TGCAGCGTCCGGTGGACTCAACCGGACGAAAAACTGTTTTTT.

The chain links TRBV28 to TRBJ1-1, with D unclear. V was shortened by 5 bases and J by 0 bases, with 7 bases between the two germline ends. CDR1 and CDR2 from the germline V gene are MDHEN and SYDVKM. The CDR3 runs 13 residues. The CDR3 coding sequence is TGTGCCAGCAGTGCACAAATGAACACTGAAGCTTTCTTT. Its translation is CASSAQMNTEAFF.

The rearrangement uses TRBV7-9 and TRBJ1-2; tentatively, D is TRBD1 (6 bases). The CDR3 runs 15 residues. The V end lost 3 bases, the J end lost 0 bases, and 11 bases lay between the germline ends. The V gene's germline CDR1 is SEHNR and CDR2 FQNEAQ (reference sequence). The CDR3 here is CASSFRQGTNYGYTF. As DNA, the CDR3 is TGTGCCAGCAGCTTTCGTCAGGGGACTAACTATGGCTACACCTTC.

The chain uses TRBV14 and TRBJ1-1; D is uncertain. The CDR3 covers 18 residues. Trimming removed 0 bases at V and 6 bases at J, with 23 bases between. From germline, CDR1 is SGHDN and CDR2 FVKESK. This CDR3 reads CASSQDRSGLRNGAEAFF. In nucleotides, the CDR3 is TGTGCCAGCAGCCAAGATCGATCGGGGTTGCGTAACGGGGCTGAAGCTTTCTTT.

This chain joins TRBV3-1 and TRBJ1-4; maybe TRBD1 (5 bases). V dropped 2 bases and J dropped 8 bases, with 12 bases sitting between them. Germline CDR1 reads LGHDT; CDR2 reads YNNKEL (reference sequence). The CDR3 is 14 amino acids. The CDR3 loop reads CASSQPGRSEKLFF. In DNA, the CDR3 is TGTGCCAGCAGCCAACCAGGGCGTTCGGAAAAACTGTTTTTT.

The chain combines TRBV5-1 with TRBJ2-5, with a possible D match to TRBD2 (6 bases). The V end lost 1 base, the J end lost 5 bases, and 18 bases lay between the germline ends. The V gene's germline CDR1 is SGHRS and CDR2 YFSETQ. The CDR3 has 16 residues. The CDR3 sequence is CASSLSWGGRSETQYF. CDR3 DNA: TGCGCCAGCAGCTTGAGTTGGGGAGGAAGGTCGGAGACCCAGTACTTC.

The rearrangement joins TRBV7-9 to TRBJ2-5, with D possibly TRBD2 on 5 matching bases. CDR3 length: 14 residues. V lost 5 bases, J lost 0 bases, and 10 bases lay in between. Germline CDR1 reads SEHNR; CDR2 reads FQNEAQ (reference sequence). The CDR3 loop reads CASSPGFYQETQYF. The CDR3 region has the DNA TGTGCCAGCAGCCCGGGGTTTTACCAAGAGACCCAGTACTTC.

CDR3 protein: CSVGGGPNTEAFF. In DNA form, the CDR3 reads TGCAGCGTGGGGGGGGGACCTAACACTGAAGCTTTCTTT. This chain joins TRBV29-1 and TRBJ1-1; D is possibly TRBD1 (5 bases). V gave up 6 bases and J gave up 2 bases, with 13 bases separating them. Germline CDR1 is SQVTM and CDR2 is ANQGSEA. There are 13 residues in the CDR3.

The rearrangement uses TRBV20-1 and TRBJ1-2; 8 positions agree with TRBD1. Trimming took 2 bases from V and 7 from J; bases not matched to a gene: 12. The CDR3 runs to 15 residues. Per germline, CDR1 DFQATT and CDR2 SNEGSKA (reference sequence). The CDR3 DNA is TGCAGTGCTAGAACAGGGGAGCAGGGGGCGGGTGGCTACACCTTC. Translating gives CSARTGEQGAGGYTF.

This clonotype came up once. The CDR3 DNA reads TGCAGCGCTGGGACAGCCAAAGCTTTCTTT. It yields the protein CSAGTAKAFF. The chain links TRBV29-1 to TRBJ1-1; 7 bases align to TRBD1. V was clipped by 7 bases and J by 9 bases; unmatched bases: 5. CDR1 is SQVTM and CDR2 is ANQGSEA in the germline V gene. The CDR3 has 10 residues.

This clonotype appeared once. This rearrangement joins TRBV29-1 to TRBJ2-3; D uncertain. V lost 6 bases, J lost 0 bases, and 4 bases lay in between. CDR1 SQVTM and CDR2 ANQGSEA come from the germline V gene. The CDR3 extends over 11 amino acids. The CDR3 DNA sequence: TGCAGCGTAGTTAGCACAGATACGCAGTATTTT. Translating it yields CSVVSTDTQYF.

This chain links TRBV5-1 with TRBJ2-2; 7 bases map to TRBD1. This CDR3 has 14 residues. Germline V CDR1 and CDR2: SGHRS, YFSETQ. V was pared by 4 bases and J by 3 bases, with 3 bases of the junction left unmatched. The CDR3 loop is CASSPTGDTGELFF. DNA of the CDR3: TGCGCCAGCAGCCCTACAGGGGACACCGGGGAGCTGTTTTTT.

This chain uses TRBV25-1 with TRBJ2-6; D gene ambiguous. Trimming shortened V by 1 base and J by 0 bases, and 7 bases separated the two germline ends. Germline CDR1 and CDR2: MGHDK and SYGVNS. This CDR3 has 16 amino acids. CDR3 coding DNA: TGTGCCAGCAGTGAATTAGAGAGCTCTGGGGCCAACGTCCTGACTTTC. Translation gives CASSELESSGANVLTF.

The gene calls are TRBV29-1 and TRBJ1-2; 7 positions agree with TRBD1. This CDR3 is 12 amino acids long. J lost 6 bases, V lost 1 base, and 2 bases had no gene match. Looked up from germline, CDR1 is SQVTM and CDR2 is ANQGSEA. CDR3 sequence reads: CSVEGQGHGYTF. The CDR3 region has the DNA TGCAGCGTTGAAGGACAGGGTCATGGCTACACCTTC.

This rearrangement joins TRBV6-6 to TRBJ2-2; D ambiguous. This CDR3 comprises 14 residues. The germline V gene has CDR1 MNHNY and CDR2 SVGAGI (reference sequence). Between the trimmed V and J ends, which lost 4 bases and 3 bases, there was a span of 9 bases. The CDR3 reads CASSSSADTGELFF. In nucleotides, the CDR3 is TGTGCCAGCAGTTCCTCGGCCGACACCGGGGAGCTGTTTTTT.

This sequence joins TRBV4-2 and TRBJ2-7; TRBD1 might be the D (6 bases). The CDR3 is made up of 13 amino acids. Germline lookup yields CDR1 LGHNA and CDR2 YNFKEQ. V shed 2 bases and J shed 4 bases, with 9 bases lying between them. Here the CDR3 reads CASSQFQGYEQYF. The CDR3 nucleotides are TGTGCCAGCAGCCAATTTCAGGGGTACGAGCAGTACTTC.

The chain is built from TRBV4-2 and TRBJ2-7, with 10 bases identical to TRBD2. J gave up 1 base and V 0 bases, and 6 bases lay outside the gene matches. This CDR3 spans 17 amino acids. Germline CDR1 reads LGHNA; CDR2 reads YNFKEQ. CDR3 loop: CASSQELAGSGSYEQYF. The CDR3 bases are TGTGCCAGCAGCCAAGAACTAGCGGGGAGTGGTTCCTACGAGCAGTACTTC.

The rearrangement links TRBV20-1 to TRBJ2-1; 10 nucleotides agree with TRBD2. The CDR3 contains 14 residues. Germline values: CDR1 DFQATT, CDR2 SNEGSKA (reference sequence). V was clipped by 3 bases and J by 9 bases; unmatched bases: 8. DNA of the CDR3: TGCAGTGCTAGGGTGGCTAGCGGGAGAGGTGAGCAGTTCTTC. This encodes CSARVASGRGEQFF.